This entry describes one TCR beta chain. Its cognate antigen is unknown. The sample comes from a study of T cells in Graves' hyperthyroidism and ophthalmopathy. RNA transcripts gave rise to amplified TCR beta CDR3 regions. The TCR CDR3 first-round RT-PCR relied on the HTBI primer set. TCRdb redid the calling of the multiplex PCR reads with MiXCR, one entry per CDR3 protein. There are around 440,000 distinct CDR3 sequences in the sample; 15% to 18% occur only once, and 11% to 15% lies in the top ten. General study results and limits: Most clonotypes expanded in the thyroid (above 0.001) were also present in blood.

Germline assignment: CDR1 MGHRA and CDR2 YSYEKL. V was cut by 1 base and J by 6 bases, with 11 bases left in between. The CDR3 totals 14 residues. Fresh peripheral blood, 9.5 to 10 ml of it, supplied the PBMCs. This rearrangement joins TRBV4-1 to TRBJ2-3; TRBD2 is a possible D gene (6 bases). The clonotype comes from a woman aged 18-35 years with Graves' hyperthyroidism. Input material: blood. CDR3 DNA sequence: TGCGCCAGCAGCCAAGCCGGGAGTTTGGATACGCAGTATTTT. This gives the protein CASSQAGSLDTQYF.